The 14 T cell receptor beta chains given below trace back to one sample, sequenced in a study of shared clonotypes between healthy human individuals. Assay used: immunoSEQ multiplex PCR; TCRdb lists only in-frame clones, some missing. The repertoire consists of about 2.4 million clones, with 80% to 95% occurring once and the leading ten covering around 0.37%. Specimen: naive CD4+ T cells from PBMCs. The subset is: CD45RA+ positively selected. These receptors were taken from a man younger than 35 in good health. Some clones in this sample may be carry-over from other donors' samples.

V usage is TRBV6-1 and J usage is TRBJ2-7; 10 nucleotides match TRBD1. The length of the CDR3 is 15 residues. Germline V gene lookup returns CDR1 MNHNS and CDR2 SASEGT. The ends lost 6 bases at V and 3 bases at J; junction bases unmatched: 8. The CDR3 DNA sequence: TGTGCCAGCAGCTTTGACAGGGGGCTATACTACGAGCAGTACTTC. Translated, it gives CASSFDRGLYYEQYF.

The rearrangement joins TRBV25-1 to TRBJ1-4; D is unclear. The CDR3 is made up of 14 amino acids. V was shortened by 7 bases and J by 1 base, with 10 bases between the two germline ends. CDR1 and CDR2 (germline): MGHDK, SYGVNS. CDR3 in amino acids: CASIRAGTNEKLFF. CDR3 coding DNA: TGTGCCAGCATTCGGGCAGGAACTAATGAAAAACTGTTTTTT.

The chain joins TRBV7-9 to TRBJ2-3, with D perhaps matching TRBD1 (6 bases). Germline V gene lookup returns CDR1 SEHNR and CDR2 FQNEAQ (reference sequence). Trimming cost V 1 base and J 3 bases, with 11 bases left between them. The CDR3 sequence is 15 residues long. The DNA for the CDR3 is TGTGCCAGCAGCTTAGATAGGACAGCGACAGATACGCAGTATTTT. Translating gives CASSLDRTATDTQYF.

The chain couples TRBV19 to TRBJ2-7; TRBD1 might be the D (5 bases). The V end lost 3 bases, the J end lost 1 base, and 10 bases lay between the germline ends. The CDR3 has 14 residues. Per germline, CDR1 LNHDA and CDR2 SQIVND (reference sequence). The CDR3 DNA reads TGTGCCAGTAGTATTCGAGCAGGGTCCTACGAGCAGTACTTC. It yields the protein CASSIRAGSYEQYF.

V gene TRBV13 combines with J gene TRBJ2-2; no clear D. Trimming removed 2 bases at V and 7 bases at J, with 11 bases between. The CDR3 sequence is 14 residues long. Germline CDR1 and CDR2: PRHDT and FYEKMQ (reference sequence). The CDR3 loop is CASSLNPIDGELFF. In nucleotides, the CDR3 is TGTGCCAGCAGCTTAAACCCGATAGACGGGGAGCTGTTTTTT.

V is TRBV4-3 and J is TRBJ1-2; D call uncertain. This CDR3 is 17 amino acids long. With 2 bases removed from V and 6 bases from J, the gap between germline ends came to 22 bases. Germline V CDR1 and CDR2: LGHNA, YSLEER. In DNA, the CDR3 is TGCGCCAGCAGCCAATCCACCGGGGAGATCGGCAAGGATGGCTACACCTTC. This codes for CASSQSTGEIGKDGYTF.

The chain combines TRBV7-2 with TRBJ2-3; 7 bases align to TRBD1. Unmatched junction bases numbered 4, after V lost 4 bases and J lost 0 bases. The CDR3 totals 15 residues. CDR1 SGHTA and CDR2 FQGNSA come from the germline V gene. In DNA, the CDR3 is TGTGCCAGCAGCTCGCCAGGGGGAAGCACAGATACGCAGTATTTT. Its protein is CASSSPGGSTDTQYF.

The chain couples TRBV9 to TRBJ2-1, with 9 positions matching TRBD2. The length of the CDR3 is 16 residues. Germline assignment: CDR1 SGDLS and CDR2 YYNGEE. J was trimmed by 4 bases and V by 0 bases; bases with no gene match: 5. CDR3 DNA: TGTGCCAGCAGCGTAGGAGGGCGGGAGGGATACAATGAGCAGTTCTTC. Translation gives CASSVGGREGYNEQFF.

The rearrangement uses TRBV2 and TRBJ2-5; TRBD1 aligns across 8 bases. The CDR3 covers 14 residues. V shed 8 bases and J 2 bases; nucleotides not matched to a gene: 7. Germline V gives CDR1 SNHLY, CDR2 FYNNEI. The CDR3 DNA follows: TGTGCCAGCTGGACAGGGCTGGGTCAAGAGACCCAGTACTTC. It translates to CASWTGLGQETQYF.

The chain uses TRBV7-2 and TRBJ2-5; D gene unclear. Germline V CDR1 and CDR2: SGHTA, FQGNSA. The CDR3 covers 13 residues. V lost 3 bases and J lost 5, with 10 bases in between. CDR3 region: CASSLAPRETQYF. The CDR3 DNA reads as TGTGCCAGCAGCTTGGCTCCTCGGGAGACCCAGTACTTC.

This chain uses TRBV7-9 with TRBJ1-4; perhaps TRBD1 as D (5 bases). The CDR3 runs 14 residues. V was clipped by 7 bases and J by 3 bases, with 12 bases between them. Per germline, CDR1 SEHNR and CDR2 FQNEAQ (reference sequence). The CDR3 bases are TGTGCCAGCAAACCCGGGGGGGCTAATGAAAAACTGTTTTTT. Protein: CASKPGGANEKLFF.

The genes are TRBV30 and TRBJ1-6; no firm D call. Trimming stripped 0 bases from V and 7 bases from J, with 13 bases between. This CDR3 spans 15 amino acids. CDR1 and CDR2 from the germline V gene are GTSNPN and SVGIG (reference sequence). CDR3 amino acids: CAWSVNGMGNSPLHF. The CDR3 region has the DNA TGTGCCTGGAGTGTGAATGGGATGGGGAATTCACCCCTCCACTTT.

CDR3 in amino acids: CASSGRARSHEQYF. The DNA for the CDR3 is TGTGCCAGCTCAGGGCGGGCCCGGTCCCACGAGCAGTACTTC. The gene calls are TRBV18 and TRBJ2-7, with D tentatively TRBD2 (5 bases). The CDR3 loop spans 14 amino acids. V was shortened by 5 bases and J by 5 bases, with 16 bases between the two germline ends. CDR1 is KGHSH and CDR2 is LQKENI in the germline V gene.

The V gene is TRBV7-2, the J gene TRBJ2-1; D gene ambiguous. Trimming cost V 5 bases and J 0 bases, with 14 bases left between them. CDR3 length: 16 amino acids. Germline V gene lookup returns CDR1 SGHTA and CDR2 FQGNSA. CDR3 in amino acids: CASSMASATSYNEQFF. For the CDR3, the DNA is TGTGCCAGCAGCATGGCGTCAGCAACCTCCTACAATGAGCAGTTCTTC.